This T cell receptor (beta chain) originates from a study of T cells after yellow fever vaccination. The table lists this clonotype with many counts. TCRdb passed the 5' RACE reads through MiXCR, listing each CDR3 protein once. The sample consists of 110,000 or so distinct CDR3 sequences, around 7.2% of them appearing once. The source is a man aged 18 to 30 who received the YFV17D yellow fever vaccine. Sequenced material: CD4+ T cells sorted from PBMCs, taken 45 days after the first yellow fever vaccination.

CDR3 DNA: TGCGCCAGCAGCCAAGTATCCCTCCGGTATAATTCACCCCTCCACTTT. Translated: CASSQVSLRYNSPLHF. The chain links TRBV4-3 to TRBJ1-6; D not certain. This CDR3 region has 16 residues. Germline CDR1 reads LGHNA; CDR2 reads YSLEER. The V end was cut by 1 base, the J end by 4 bases, with 11 bases between.